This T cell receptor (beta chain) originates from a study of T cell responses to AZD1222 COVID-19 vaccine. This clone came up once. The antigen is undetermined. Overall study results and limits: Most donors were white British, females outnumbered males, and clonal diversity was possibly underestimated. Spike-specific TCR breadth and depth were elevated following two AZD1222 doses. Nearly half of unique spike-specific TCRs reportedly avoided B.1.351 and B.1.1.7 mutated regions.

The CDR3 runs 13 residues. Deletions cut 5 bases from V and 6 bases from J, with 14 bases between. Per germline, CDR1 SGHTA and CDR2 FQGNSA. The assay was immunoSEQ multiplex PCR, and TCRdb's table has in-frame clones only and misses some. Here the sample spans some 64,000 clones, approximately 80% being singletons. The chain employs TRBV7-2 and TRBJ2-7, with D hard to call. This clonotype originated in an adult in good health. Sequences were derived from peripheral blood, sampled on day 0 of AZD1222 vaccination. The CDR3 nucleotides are TGTGCCAGCAGCCCCCTCGAGAGGCTCGAGCAGTACTTC. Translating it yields CASSPLERLEQYF.